What follows describes a single T cell receptor (beta chain). What it binds is unknown. The CDR3 has 13 amino acids. Looked up from germline, CDR1 is MGHRA and CDR2 is YSYEKL. V gave up 0 bases and J gave up 8 bases, with 8 bases separating them. This sample was taken from a study of PD-L1 blockade in urothelial cancer. The study's findings and limits: Blood TCR clonality below the median before treatment was a predictor of better survival.

Time point defined: peripheral blood 6 weeks after treatment start. Samples spanned pretreatment and treatment, with 1 to 8 time points per patient. Generated by immunoSEQ multiplex PCR, the TCRdb table keeps only in-frame clones and is missing some. The repertoire holds around 93,000 clones, with over 80% as singletons. The chain is built from TRBV4-1 and TRBJ2-1; D call uncertain. Specimen: PBMCs, collected around atezolizumab (anti-PD-L1) treatment. This receptor was obtained from a man aged 70-80 years with urothelial cancer. CDR3 DNA: TGCGCCAGCAGCCAAGATCCCCCCGATGAGCAGTTCTTC. This encodes CASSQDPPDEQFF.